This entry lists 20 T cell receptor beta chains sequenced from one sample in a study of patients and donors after allogeneic stem cell transplantation. Each CDR3 protein is one row after TCRdb ran MiXCR on the RT-PCR reads. The repertoire has some 960,000 distinct CDR3 sequences, under 20% of them found once; the top ten carry around 6%. The sample taken for sequencing was blood, either unsorted or a sorted T cell fraction (not recorded which). The receptors derive from a human donor who was either an allogeneic HSCT recipient or a stem cell or donor lymphocyte infusion donor (not recorded which). It is not recorded whose cells these are; they may come from a transplant donor.

The rearrangement joins TRBV4-1 to TRBJ2-1, with D hard to call. The CDR3 length is 14 residues. The V and J ends lost 4 bases and 7 bases respectively, with 14 bases between them. Per the germline V gene, CDR1 is MGHRA and CDR2 is YSYEKL. CDR3 bases: TGCGCCAGCAGCCTCATACCTAATGTGAATGAGCAGTTCTTC. Protein sequence: CASSLIPNVNEQFF.

This clonotype has only a few counts. The rearrangement joins TRBV20-1 to TRBJ1-1; D is perhaps TRBD1 (5 bases). The CDR3 sequence is 14 residues long. V lost 6 bases and J 2 bases, leaving 16 bases between the germline ends. Germline loops: CDR1 DFQATT, CDR2 SNEGSKA (reference sequence). The CDR3 loop is CSAGDRMINTEAFF. CDR3 in DNA: TGCAGTGCCGGGGACCGTATGATTAACACTGAAGCTTTCTTT.

This clonotype appeared many times. The chain uses TRBV29-1 and TRBJ1-1; possible D gene TRBD1, 6 bases. V was pared by 5 bases and J by 1 base, with 11 bases between. CDR1 SQVTM and CDR2 ANQGSEA come from the germline V gene. The CDR3 consists of 13 residues. The CDR3 reads CSVYRDTNTEAFF. CDR3 DNA: TGCAGCGTTTACCGGGACACGAACACTGAAGCTTTCTTT.

The genes are TRBV11-2 and TRBJ2-6; D is ambiguous. The CDR3 is 16 residues long. Trimming stripped 5 bases from V and 2 bases from J, with 13 bases between. CDR1 is SGHAT and CDR2 is FQNNGV in the germline V gene. The DNA of the CDR3 is TGTGCCAGCAGCCATTCTAGGGTCGCTGGGGCCAACGTCCTGACTTTC. Translating it yields CASSHSRVAGANVLTF.

The J gene is TRBJ1-1, the V gene TRBV7-2, with 9 nucleotides matching TRBD1. Germline CDR1 SGHTA, CDR2 FQGNSA. This CDR3 has 16 amino acids. With 5 bases clipped from V and 0 bases from J, the junction kept 7 bases outside the gene matches. CDR3 sequence: CASSPRTGDMNTEAFF. CDR3 DNA: TGTGCCAGCAGCCCGAGGACAGGGGACATGAACACTGAAGCTTTCTTT.

The chain has TRBV29-1 and TRBJ2-7; D is perhaps TRBD1 or TRBD2 (5 bases each). Germline V CDR1 and CDR2: SQVTM, ANQGSEA. The CDR3 is 12 residues long. The germline V and J ends were trimmed by 3 bases and 5 bases, with 11 bases remaining between them. The CDR3 spells CSVESGHDEQYF. In DNA form, the CDR3 reads TGCAGCGTTGAGTCGGGGCACGACGAGCAGTACTTC.

This chain connects TRBV6-5 to TRBJ1-3; no clear D. The CDR3 length is 16 residues. The germline V gene has CDR1 MNHEY and CDR2 SVGAGI. V lost 4 bases and J lost 1, with 14 bases in between. In nucleotides, the CDR3 is TGTGCCAGCAGTTCCGACACGGTAGTTTCTGGAAACACCATATATTTT. As protein: CASSSDTVVSGNTIYF.

This clonotype was detected many times. The chain carries TRBV12-3 or TRBV12-4 and TRBJ2-3, with TRBD1 as a possible D gene (5 bases). The CDR3 runs to 15 residues. Between the trimmed V and J ends, which lost 5 bases and 6 bases, there was a span of 18 bases. DNA of the CDR3: TGTGCCAGCAGTCCCTTTATGGGGCCGAAGGATACGCAGTATTTT. Translated, it gives CASSPFMGPKDTQYF.

The chain uses TRBV4-3 and TRBJ2-2; weak D call: TRBD2 (7 bases). Trimming stripped 0 bases from V and 9 bases from J, with 11 bases between. Germline CDR1 is LGHNA and CDR2 is YSLEER. The CDR3 covers 14 residues. CDR3 sequence: CASSQDRGARELFF. CDR3 in DNA: TGCGCCAGCAGCCAAGATCGGGGGGCCAGGGAGCTGTTTTTT.

The genes are TRBV3-1 and TRBJ1-1, with 8 positions matching TRBD1. The V and J ends lost 4 bases and 6 bases, in that order; junction bases with no gene match: 4. CDR1 and CDR2 from the germline V gene are LGHDT and YNNKEL (reference sequence). The CDR3 sequence is 13 residues long. CDR3 nucleotide sequence: TGTGCCAGCAGCCTGACAGGGGACTCTGAAGCTTTCTTT. It is translated as CASSLTGDSEAFF.

This clonotype was observed a handful of times. The V and J genes are TRBV29-1 and TRBJ2-3, with D unresolved. The CDR3 contains 11 residues. The V gene's germline CDR1 is SQVTM and CDR2 ANQGSEA. The V end was cut by 3 bases, the J end by 12 bases, with 13 bases between. The CDR3 region has the DNA TGCAGCGTTGAGCAGGACGGCGCCCAGTATTTT. It encodes CSVEQDGAQYF.

This clonotype was counted a few times. This chain joins TRBV29-1 and TRBJ1-1, with a tentative D call TRBD1 (5 bases). Germline loops: CDR1 SQVTM, CDR2 ANQGSEA. The CDR3 spans 10 residues. V gave up 7 bases and J gave up 4 bases, with 7 bases separating them. DNA for the CDR3: TGCAGCGATGGGGGCACTGAAGCTTTCTTT. Translated, it gives CSDGGTEAFF.

The J gene is TRBJ2-1, the V gene TRBV6-1, with D tentatively TRBD1 or TRBD2 (7 bases each). Trimming took 10 bases from V and 3 from J, leaving 16 bases between them. CDR3 length equals 14 residues. Germline CDR1 MNHNS, CDR2 SASEGT. CDR3 DNA sequence: TGTGCCACCGGGGGGACAGCCGGCTACAATGAGCAGTTCTTC. This translates into CATGGTAGYNEQFF.

The V gene is TRBV5-6, the J gene TRBJ2-3; D unclear. Between the trimmed V and J ends, which lost 3 bases and 5 bases, there was a span of 16 bases. Germline V gene lookup returns CDR1 SGHDT and CDR2 YYEEEE. This CDR3 region has 15 residues. The CDR3 nucleotides are TGTGCCAGCAGCTCTACTGATCCTGGGCGAGATACGCAGTATTTT. As protein: CASSSTDPGRDTQYF.

This clonotype has at least ten counts. This chain links TRBV5-6 with TRBJ1-1; unclear D gene. This CDR3 has 15 residues. Germline V gene lookup returns CDR1 SGHDT and CDR2 YYEEEE. The ends were cut back, 4 bases at V and 0 bases at J, with 13 bases in the middle. The CDR3 DNA reads as TGTGCCAGCAGCGGCCGCAAACCCATGAACACTGAAGCTTTCTTT. Protein: CASSGRKPMNTEAFF.

The chain uses TRBV12-3 or TRBV12-4 and TRBJ1-1; D is unclear. The germline V and J ends were trimmed by 6 bases and 8 bases, with 13 bases remaining between them. This CDR3 has 12 residues. The CDR3 nucleotides are TGTGCCAGCAGCCTCTGGGTAAACGAAGCTTTCTTT. As protein: CASSLWVNEAFF.

The chain carries TRBV25-1 and TRBJ1-5; D is uncertain. Trimming pared 6 bases from V and 2 bases from J, leaving 14 bases between. The CDR3 covers 15 residues. CDR1 MGHDK and CDR2 SYGVNS come from the germline V gene. The CDR3 DNA reads as TGTGCCAGCAGGAAGGACGTGAGGGGCAATCAGCCCCAGCATTTT. It encodes CASRKDVRGNQPQHF.

The J gene is TRBJ1-3, the V gene TRBV5-1, with a possible D match to TRBD1 (6 bases). The V gene lost 4 bases and the J gene lost 0 bases, with 14 bases spanning the gap. CDR1 SGHRS and CDR2 YFSETQ come from the germline V gene. This CDR3 spans 16 amino acids. The CDR3 region is CASSRTPTGSGNTIYF. The DNA of the CDR3 is TGCGCCAGCAGCCGAACTCCGACAGGCTCTGGAAACACCATATATTTT.

This chain joins TRBV19 and TRBJ1-5; D ambiguous. Germline V gene data show CDR1 as LNHDA and CDR2 as SQIVND (reference sequence). V dropped 0 bases and J dropped 7 bases, with 7 bases sitting between them. CDR3 length equals 13 residues. This CDR3 is CASSIEGGQPQHF. In nucleotides, the CDR3 is TGTGCCAGTAGTATAGAAGGAGGGCAGCCCCAGCATTTT.

This clonotype was picked up many times. The chain links TRBV12-3 or TRBV12-4 to TRBJ2-5; TRBD1 is a possible D gene (6 bases). Trimming took off 8 bases at V and 3 bases at J, with 7 bases between the two ends. The length of the CDR3 is 11 residues. The chain's CDR3 is CASAGEETQYF. In nucleotides, the CDR3 is TGTGCCAGCGCAGGGGAAGAGACCCAGTACTTC.